Sequencing of this T cell receptor beta chain was carried out in a study of glioma-infiltrating T cells (dated by TCRdb to the mid-2010s). Some background on the complete study: Low-grade gliomas were represented by WHO grade II oligodendrogliomas or astrocytomas, and glioblastomas were represented by WHO grade IV tumors that were sampled at initial rather than recurrent diagnosis. The paired cohort comprised three low-grade glioma patients, 8 or 9 primary glioblastoma patients and three non-glioma patients contributing non-neoplastic brain tissue. Sequencing coverage of roughly 4- to 11-fold of some 1 million peripheral T cells was targeted for blood libraries. To measure divergence between tissue and blood T-cell populations, each tissue-infiltrating repertoire was compared with the peripheral blood repertoire of the same patient. Glioma patients received dexamethasone for six or fewer days before surgery. Glioma tissue, non-neoplastic brain tissue and matched peripheral blood mononuclear cells were used as sources from which TCR alpha- and beta-chain repertoires were sequenced. Findings and caveats that apply to the study as a whole: VJ-independent divergence between tissue and blood was below expectation in non-neoplastic patients but above expectation in all gliomas, especially low-grade gliomas. Tissue and blood shared very few CDR3 sequences, a result attributed to high CDR3 diversity and limited sampling. Patients with low tissue-blood divergence were marked by a signature set of shared blood CDR3 motifs, and this signature set was depleted in highly divergent patients. The group comparisons were based on small numbers of patients: three non-neoplastic, three low-grade glioma and several glioblastoma patients.

In this sample, this clonotype turned up many times. There is no known antigen for this receptor. Per-nucleotide qualities are absent, and no much larger clonotype sits a single base away. The germline V gene sets CDR1 to MNHNS and CDR2 to SASEGT. V trim: 3 bases; J trim: 1 base; unmatched bases: 7. The CDR3 numbers 16 residues from cysteine through phenylalanine. CDR3 DNA is the only sequence kept; it has 48 bases, read in frame from the first base. TCR alpha and beta CDR3 regions were amplified with the iRepertoire nested amplicon-rescue multiplex PCR (arm-PCR) platform from RNA. One-step reverse transcription and amplification used about 95-400 ng of tissue mRNA or PBMC total RNA as input. Following bead purification, Illumina adapters were added by a secondary multiplex PCR, and libraries between 200 and 400 bp were gel-purified. The libraries contained internal 6-nucleotide barcodes that were used for demultiplexing. Sequencing of libraries was performed on an Illumina MiSeq with 2x220 or 2x250 nucleotide paired-end reads. Regarding the original processing steps: FLASH 1.2.11 was used to merge paired reads, and BWA-MEM then aligned the reads to the GRCh37 human genome before TRA and TRB reads were extracted. An IMGT-derived reference of cassette sequences and CDR3 motifs, with pseudogenes included, was used for V and J assignment. Reads were translated in three frames, and productive CDR3s were defined as those with a C...FGXG motif and no stop codons. A clonotype was defined as a unique combination of a V-J cassette pair and a CDR3 amino acid sequence. Reads were filtered by Hamming distance, thresholded by each sample's sequence error rate in mapped regions. Using fastp trimming at Q25 and MiXCR clonotype assembly, TCRdb reanalyzed the public sequencing data and kept in-frame beta chains. A single entry per CDR3 protein holds the most common genes and DNA from its merged rows. It is TCRdb's table, rather than the study itself, that gives the V and J calls and clone size. The sample table holds fewer than 500,000 distinct CDR3 sequences, of which around 38% were seen once. The top ten clonotypes cover 12% of the sample.

Surgical brain or tumor specimens were cryofrozen in liquid nitrogen immediately after resection, and peripheral blood cells were collected concurrently. The sequence came from a human donor with low-grade glioma or glioblastoma, undergoing nonglioma brain surgery, or in good health (not recorded which). Sequencing used glioma tissue, nonneoplastic brain tissue, or PBMCs (not recorded which). The chain joins TRBV6-1 to TRBJ2-5; 8 central bases correspond to TRBD2. CDR3 sequence: CASSEIRGGPQETQYF. Here is the DNA: TGTGCCAGCAGTGAGATTCGGGGGGGCCCCCAAGAGACCCAGTACTTC.